This T cell receptor beta chain was documented in a study of blood T cell repertoires in COVID-19. Study overall: The analysed material was cDNA or gDNA that came from T cells, B-cell-depleted T cells, or PBMCs.

TCRdb keeps only in-frame clones here, not all; method: immunoSEQ multiplex PCR. This table has hundreds of thousands of clones, 75% to 90% appearing once. This CDR3 has 13 amino acids. V was clipped by 4 bases and J by 1 base, with 7 bases between them. Germline CDR1 MNHNY, CDR2 SVGAGI (reference sequence). In its sample, this clone was seen once. Sample: peripheral blood. The genes are TRBV6-6 and TRBJ1-1; D not resolved. This clonotype originated in a woman between 45 and 60 years old who had recovered from COVID-19. The CDR3 loop is CASSWLANTEAFF. The CDR3 bases are TGTGCCAGCAGTTGGTTGGCGAACACTGAAGCTTTCTTT.